A single T cell receptor (beta chain) is shown here with its context. Per germline, CDR1 MDHEN and CDR2 SYDVKM. V shed 6 bases, J shed 7 bases, and the junction held 9 bases outside the gene matches. The CDR3 consists of 15 residues. These data originate in a study of blood T cell repertoires in COVID-19. Study-level information: Researchers got acute and convalescent COVID-19 samples from the United States, Italy and Spain.

In the original analysis: The assay estimated nucleated cells by amplifying reference gene primers. This table comes from immunoSEQ multiplex PCR, and its TCRdb copy is limited to in-frame clones, with some not included. The V and J calls and clone size are taken from that table; D and trimming were inferred from the DNA. Among some 68,000 clones, approximately 89% were seen once, and the ten largest hold more than 2%. The sample was peripheral blood. This receptor was obtained from a human donor in a cohort sampled during active COVID-19. The V and J genes are TRBV28 and TRBJ1-6, with 7 bases that match TRBD1. CDR3 region: CASRLNRGRNSPLHF. Written as DNA, the CDR3 is TGTGCCAGCAGACTTAACAGGGGAAGGAATTCACCCCTCCACTTT.